Following are 25 T cell receptor beta chains from one sample sequenced in a study of response to subunit inactivated influenza vaccine. TCRdb recomputed calls from the RT-PCR reads with MiXCR, one row per CDR3 protein. Of 550,000 to 800,000 distinct CDR3 sequences listed, 15% to 18% are singletons. The source was PBMCs from blood, collected 11 to 12 days after vaccination. The origin of the receptors is a man aged 45-65 years who received an inactivated influenza vaccine.

The table lists this clonotype with a few counts. The rearrangement uses TRBV6-1 and TRBJ2-7; 10 nucleotides line up with TRBD1. V gave up 6 bases and J gave up 5 bases; unmatched junction bases: 4. The CDR3 covers 13 residues. Germline CDR1 and CDR2: MNHNS and SASEGT. The CDR3 DNA sequence: TGTGCCAGCAGCGACAGGGGGCTCGACGAGCAGTACTTC. Protein product: CASSDRGLDEQYF.

This clonotype was picked up many times. V is TRBV29-1 and J is TRBJ2-1; the D gene is possibly TRBD1 (6 bases). The CDR3 is 13 amino acids. V was shortened by 6 bases and J by 3 bases, with 12 bases between the two germline ends. CDR1 SQVTM and CDR2 ANQGSEA come from the germline V gene. The CDR3 DNA reads as TGCAGCGTCCAGACAGGAGGCTACAATGAGCAGTTCTTC. Translated: CSVQTGGYNEQFF.

This clonotype was seen a handful of times. The gene calls are TRBV5-5 and TRBJ2-3; D is uncertain. The CDR3 has 15 amino acids. Germline CDR1 is SGHKS and CDR2 is YYEKEE (reference sequence). V dropped 4 bases and J dropped 0 bases, with 12 bases sitting between them. The CDR3 DNA reads as TGTGCCAGCAGCGCCGAATGGGAAAGCACAGATACGCAGTATTTT. This gives the protein CASSAEWESTDTQYF.

The table lists this clonotype with a few counts. This chain joins TRBV7-2 and TRBJ2-3, with D tentatively TRBD1 (5 bases). Trimming removed 1 base from V and 14 bases from J, with 16 bases in between. The CDR3 is 13 residues long. CDR1 SGHTA and CDR2 FQGNSA come from the germline V gene. CDR3 bases: TGTGCCAGCAGCTTAGACAGGCACTTCTCAACGTATTTT. Translating it yields CASSLDRHFSTYF.

The chain employs TRBV7-9 and TRBJ2-1; 10 bases match TRBD1. With 2 bases clipped from V and 8 bases from J, the junction kept 6 bases outside the gene matches. There are 15 residues in the CDR3. Germline values: CDR1 SEHNR, CDR2 FQNEAQ (reference sequence). CDR3 DNA: TGTGCCAGCAGCTTACCGGGACAGGGGAGGGATGAGCAGTTCTTC. It is translated as CASSLPGQGRDEQFF. Variable domain in full (rest from reference TRBV7-9 and TRBJ2-1): DTGVSQNPRHKITKRGQNVTFRCDPISEHNRLYWYRQTLGQGPEFLTYFQNEAQLEKSRLLSDRFSAERPKGSFSTLEIQRTEQGDSAMYLCASSLPGQGRDEQFFGPGTRLTVL.

The table lists this clonotype with a few counts. The rearrangement joins TRBV7-9 to TRBJ2-2, with D possibly TRBD2 on 6 matching bases. CDR3 length equals 17 residues. The germline V gene encodes CDR1 SEHNR and CDR2 FQNEAQ (reference sequence). Trimming left V 4 bases short and J 4 bases short, with 19 bases between. CDR3 nucleotides: TGTGCCAGCAGCTCCGGATCGGGGGTTGGCGGCACCGGGGAGCTGTTTTTT. It specifies CASSSGSGVGGTGELFF.

This clonotype turned up a few times. V is TRBV2 and J is TRBJ2-3, with 10 bases lining up with TRBD2. Germline V CDR1 and CDR2: SNHLY, FYNNEI. CDR3 length: 18 residues. CDR3 residues: CTFCSPGLAEKSTDTQYF. In DNA, the CDR3 is TGTACCTTCTGTTCTCCCGGACTAGCGGAAAAATCCACAGATACGCAGTATTTT.

V usage is TRBV11-2 and J usage is TRBJ2-7, with D tentatively TRBD1 (6 bases). Germline lookup yields CDR1 SGHAT and CDR2 FQNNGV. This CDR3 spans 12 amino acids. Trimming stripped 5 bases from V and 7 bases from J, with 12 bases between. CDR3 in amino acids: CASSHQGWEQYF. In nucleotides, the CDR3 is TGTGCCAGCAGCCACCAGGGGTGGGAGCAGTACTTC.

The gene calls are TRBV10-3 and TRBJ2-2; perhaps D is TRBD1 or TRBD2 (5 bases each). The CDR3 is 13 amino acids. Germline V gene sequence: CDR1 ENHRY, CDR2 SYGVKD. Deletions cut 4 bases from V and 5 bases from J, with 8 bases between. The CDR3 sequence is CAISVEGTGELFF. The DNA of the CDR3 is TGTGCCATCAGTGTAGAGGGGACCGGGGAGCTGTTTTTT.

This chain links TRBV12-3 or TRBV12-4 with TRBJ1-3, with unresolved D. The CDR3 contains 14 residues. Deletions cut 6 bases from V and 0 bases from J, with 9 bases between. The DNA for the CDR3 is TGTGCCAGCAGACCCATAGTCTCTGGAAACACCATATATTTT. Residues: CASRPIVSGNTIYF.

The V gene is TRBV4-2, the J gene TRBJ1-5; the match to TRBD1 covers 8 bases. The CDR3 spans 15 residues. The V gene's germline CDR1 is LGHNA and CDR2 YNFKEQ. Germline trimming cut 0 bases from V and 7 bases from J; bases unmatched to any gene: 5. The CDR3 region is CASSQEGQAEQPQHF. The CDR3 nucleotides read TGTGCCAGCAGCCAAGAGGGACAGGCGGAGCAGCCCCAGCATTTT.

The chain employs TRBV5-1 and TRBJ2-1; 15 positions match TRBD2. J was trimmed by 0 bases and V by 4 bases; bases with no gene match: 5. The CDR3 is 18 residues long. Germline V gene data show CDR1 as SGHRS and CDR2 as YFSETQ. CDR3 in DNA: TGCGCCAGCAGCGCCGGACTAGCGGGAGGGAGCTCCTACAATGAGCAGTTCTTC. It translates to CASSAGLAGGSSYNEQFF.

CDR3 sequence reads: CASSRGGNSNQPQHF. The CDR3 DNA follows: TGTGCCAGCAGCCGGGGGGGGAATAGCAATCAGCCCCAGCATTTT. V and J are TRBV12-3 or TRBV12-4 and TRBJ1-5; a possible D gene is TRBD1 (5 bases). Trimming removed 6 bases from V and 0 bases from J, with 12 bases in between. The CDR3 is 15 amino acids.

This clonotype came up many times. The genes are TRBV12-3 or TRBV12-4 and TRBJ1-5; 7 nucleotides align to TRBD1. The CDR3 has 14 amino acids. Unmatched junction bases numbered 6, after V lost 3 bases and J lost 7 bases. The CDR3 bases are TGTGCCAGCAGTTTGGGGGACAGCGGGCAGCCCCAGCATTTT. It specifies CASSLGDSGQPQHF.

This clonotype came up once. A read error may account for a junction end that differs from germline. V usage is TRBV7-9 and J usage is TRBJ1-6, with unresolved D. There are 15 residues in the CDR3. Per germline, CDR1 SEHNR and CDR2 FQNEAQ (reference sequence). The CDR3 bases are TGTGCCAGCAGCCTAGCTTTGGGAGAGAATTCACCCCTCCACTTT. This gives the protein CASSLALGENSPLHF.

The rearrangement links TRBV4-2 to TRBJ2-2; 11 bases match TRBD2. V was pared by 1 base and J by 4 bases, with 2 bases of the junction left unmatched. Germline V gene lookup returns CDR1 LGHNA and CDR2 YNFKEQ. This CDR3 region has 16 residues. The CDR3 bases are TGTGCCAGCAGCCAAGGACTAGCGGGGATCACCGGGGAGCTGTTTTTT. Amino acids: CASSQGLAGITGELFF.

This clonotype was detected only a few times. CDR3: CASSLGVRGYGYTF. In DNA form, the CDR3 reads TGTGCCAGCAGCTTGGGGGTCCGGGGGTATGGCTACACCTTC. The chain has TRBV7-2 and TRBJ1-2, with a weak D call TRBD1 (5 bases). V was shortened by 3 bases and J by 5 bases, with 13 bases between the two germline ends. Per the germline V gene, CDR1 is SGHTA and CDR2 is FQGNSA. The CDR3 covers 14 residues. Full variable domain (missing parts from reference TRBV7-2 and TRBJ1-2): GAGVSQSPSNKVTEKGKDVELRCDPISGHTALYWYRQSLGQGLEFLIYFQGNSAPDKSGLPSDRFSAERTGGSVSTLTIQRTQQEDSAVYLCASSLGVRGYGYTFGSGTRLTVV.

Ten or more counts support this clonotype. The chain joins TRBV12-3 or TRBV12-4 to TRBJ1-5; D not resolved. V was clipped by 5 bases and J by 1 base, with 12 bases between them. This CDR3 has 15 residues. The CDR3 sequence: CASSVADASNQPQHF. CDR3 nucleotide sequence: TGTGCCAGCAGTGTGGCCGATGCGAGCAATCAGCCCCAGCATTTT.

The rearrangement joins TRBV6-5 to TRBJ2-5, with unresolved D. Trimming took off 8 bases at V and 5 bases at J, with 21 bases between the two ends. This CDR3 has 15 residues. Germline CDR1 MNHEY, CDR2 SVGAGI. The CDR3 loop reads CASGYDTAWSETQYF. The DNA of the CDR3 is TGTGCCAGCGGATACGACACGGCCTGGAGTGAGACCCAGTACTTC.

V usage is TRBV5-1 and J usage is TRBJ2-7, with 7 bases matching TRBD2. Trimming took 3 bases from V and 2 from J; bases not matched to a gene: 5. Per the germline V gene, CDR1 is SGHRS and CDR2 is YFSETQ. There are 14 residues in the CDR3. The CDR3 loop is CASSSRGSTYEQYF. DNA of the CDR3: TGCGCCAGCAGCTCGCGCGGGAGTACCTACGAGCAGTACTTC.

The rearrangement uses TRBV18 and TRBJ2-7; D may be TRBD1 (6 bases). Between the trimmed V and J ends, which lost 2 bases and 7 bases, there was a span of 9 bases. Germline loops: CDR1 KGHSH, CDR2 LQKENI. The length of the CDR3 is 12 residues. The CDR3 protein is CASSPGDREQYF. The CDR3 region has the DNA TGTGCCAGCTCACCAGGTGACAGGGAGCAGTACTTC.

This clonotype has ten or more counts. The V and J genes are TRBV5-1 and TRBJ1-1; D call uncertain. Germline-derived CDR1 and CDR2 are SGHRS and YFSETQ. V was shortened by 3 bases and J by 1 base, with 4 bases between the two germline ends. The CDR3 sequence is 12 residues long. Written as DNA, the CDR3 is TGCGCCAGCAGCTGGGGGAACACTGAAGCTTTCTTT. Its translation is CASSWGNTEAFF.

This clonotype turned up a few times. V and J are TRBV7-2 and TRBJ2-4; TRBD1 aligns across 11 bases. The J segment lost 9 bases and the V segment lost 0 bases, leaving 1 base of the junction unmatched. The CDR3 spans 14 residues. Per the germline V gene, CDR1 is SGHTA and CDR2 is FQGNSA. The CDR3 nucleotides are TGTGCCAGCAGCTTAGCGGGACAGGGGGGCATTCAGTACTTC. Its protein product is CASSLAGQGGIQYF.

This clonotype was found a few times. This chain links TRBV7-9 with TRBJ1-3; D is perhaps TRBD1 (5 bases). Germline V gene sequence: CDR1 SEHNR, CDR2 FQNEAQ (reference sequence). The CDR3 has 14 amino acids. V was cut by 3 bases and J by 3 bases, with 9 bases left in between. Written as DNA, the CDR3 is TGTGCCAGCAGCTTTGGGGGGGATGGAAACACCATATATTTT. It yields the protein CASSFGGDGNTIYF. Filled out from reference TRBV7-9 and TRBJ1-3, the complete variable domain reads DTGVSQNPRHKITKRGQNVTFRCDPISEHNRLYWYRQTLGQGPEFLTYFQNEAQLEKSRLLSDRFSAERPKGSFSTLEIQRTEQGDSAMYLCASSFGGDGNTIYFGEGSWLTVV.

This clonotype was picked up a small number of times. This sequence joins TRBV20-1 and TRBJ2-7; D possibly corresponds to TRBD2 (5 bases). The CDR3 extends over 12 amino acids. V was shortened by 3 bases and J by 5 bases, with 11 bases between the two germline ends. The V gene's germline CDR1 is DFQATT and CDR2 SNEGSKA (reference sequence). The CDR3 spells CSASLSADEQYF. The CDR3 nucleotides read TGCAGTGCTAGTCTTAGCGCGGACGAGCAGTACTTC.